This TCR beta chain was obtained from a study of blood T cell repertoires in COVID-19. Germline loops: CDR1 GTSNPN, CDR2 SVGIG (reference sequence). V trimming: 7 bases; J trimming: 4 bases; junction bases outside the gene matches: 15. The length of the CDR3 is 15 residues. The data were produced by immunoSEQ multiplex PCR, yet TCRdb's version contains in-frame clones alone and is incomplete. The table lists tens of thousands of clones, 88% of them singletons. This chain connects TRBV30 to TRBJ1-2; 7 bases fit TRBD1. The receptor's source is a human donor in a cohort sampled during active COVID-19. The specimen was peripheral blood. CDR3 protein: CAYLRDRSFTYGYTF. The DNA for the CDR3 is TGTGCCTACCTCCGGGACAGATCCTTTACCTATGGCTACACCTTC.